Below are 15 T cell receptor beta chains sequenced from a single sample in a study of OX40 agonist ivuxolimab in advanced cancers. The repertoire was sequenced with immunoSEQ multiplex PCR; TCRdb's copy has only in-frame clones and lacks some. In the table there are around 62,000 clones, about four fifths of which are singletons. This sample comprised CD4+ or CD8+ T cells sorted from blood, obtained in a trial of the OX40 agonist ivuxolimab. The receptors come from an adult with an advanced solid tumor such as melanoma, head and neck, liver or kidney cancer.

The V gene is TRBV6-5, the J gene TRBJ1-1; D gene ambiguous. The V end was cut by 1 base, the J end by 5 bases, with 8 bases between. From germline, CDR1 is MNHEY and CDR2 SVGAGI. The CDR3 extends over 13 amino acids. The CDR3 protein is CASSYFRTTEAFF. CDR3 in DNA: TGTGCCAGCAGTTACTTTCGCACTACTGAAGCTTTCTTT.

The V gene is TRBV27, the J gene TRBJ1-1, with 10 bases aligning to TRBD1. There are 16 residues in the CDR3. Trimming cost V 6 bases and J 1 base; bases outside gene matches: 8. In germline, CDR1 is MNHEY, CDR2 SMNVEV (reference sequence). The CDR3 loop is CASRTGGAFRNTEAFF. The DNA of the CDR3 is TGTGCCAGCAGGACAGGGGGCGCTTTTAGGAACACTGAAGCTTTCTTT.

DNA for the CDR3: TGTGCCAGCAGACCGGGATTATTAGGTGAAAAACTGTTTTTT. The encoded protein is CASRPGLLGEKLFF. The chain combines TRBV28 with TRBJ1-4; D gene uncertain. Trimming cost V 6 bases and J 7 bases, with 15 bases left between them. This CDR3 contains 14 residues. In germline, CDR1 is MDHEN, CDR2 SYDVKM. Supplemented by reference TRBV28 and TRBJ1-4, the full variable domain reads DVKVTQSSRYLVKRTGEKVFLECVQDMDHENMFWYRQDPGLGLRLIYFSYDVKMKEKGDIPEGYSVSREKKERFSLILESASTNQTSMYLCASRPGLLGEKLFFGSGTQLSVL.

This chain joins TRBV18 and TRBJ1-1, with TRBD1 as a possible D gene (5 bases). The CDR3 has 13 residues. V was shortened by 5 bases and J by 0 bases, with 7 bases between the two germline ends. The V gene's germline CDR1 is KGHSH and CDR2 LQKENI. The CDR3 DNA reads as TGTGCCAGCTCAACAGGATTGAACACTGAAGCTTTCTTT. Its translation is CASSTGLNTEAFF.

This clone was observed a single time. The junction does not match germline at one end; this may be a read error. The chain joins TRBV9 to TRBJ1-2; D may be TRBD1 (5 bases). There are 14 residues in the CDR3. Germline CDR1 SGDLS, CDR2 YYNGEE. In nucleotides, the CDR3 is TGTGCCAGCAGCGTAGAGAGGGGTAACTATGGCCACACCTTC. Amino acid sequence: CASSVERGNYGHTF.

Here the CDR3 DNA reads TGTGCCAGCTCACCGCTTTCAATCGCCGGGGGGGTTGGAGAAAAACTGTTTTTT. As protein: CASSPLSIAGGVGEKLFF. The V and J genes are TRBV18 and TRBJ1-4, with TRBD1 as a possible D gene (5 bases). Deletions cut 3 bases from V and 8 bases from J, with 25 bases between. CDR1 KGHSH and CDR2 LQKENI come from the germline V gene. CDR3 length equals 18 residues.

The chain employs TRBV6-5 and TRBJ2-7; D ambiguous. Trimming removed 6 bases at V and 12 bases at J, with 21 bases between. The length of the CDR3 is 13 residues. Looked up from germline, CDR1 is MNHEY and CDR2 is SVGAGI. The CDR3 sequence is CASSIPEDAVLYV. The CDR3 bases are TGTGCCAGCAGCATACCCGAGGACGCTGTACTGTACGTC.

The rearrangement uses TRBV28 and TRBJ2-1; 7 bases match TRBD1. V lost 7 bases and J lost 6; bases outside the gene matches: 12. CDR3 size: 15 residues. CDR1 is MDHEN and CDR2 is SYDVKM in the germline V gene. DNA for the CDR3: TGTGCCAGCACCAGTACAGGGGTTTTTTTCAATGAGCAGTTCTTC. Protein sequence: CASTSTGVFFNEQFF. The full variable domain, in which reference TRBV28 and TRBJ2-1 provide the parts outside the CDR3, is DVKVTQSSRYLVKRTGEKVFLECVQDMDHENMFWYRQDPGLGLRLIYFSYDVKMKEKGDIPEGYSVSREKKERFSLILESASTNQTSMYLCASTSTGVFFNEQFFGPGTRLTVL.

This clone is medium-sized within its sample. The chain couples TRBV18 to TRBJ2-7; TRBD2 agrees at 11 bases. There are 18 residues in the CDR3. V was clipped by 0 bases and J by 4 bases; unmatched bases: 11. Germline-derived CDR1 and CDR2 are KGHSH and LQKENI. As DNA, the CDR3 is TGTGCCAGCTCACCACCGGTGGTTAGCGGGAGGGCCTTGTACGAGCAGTACTTC. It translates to CASSPPVVSGRALYEQYF.

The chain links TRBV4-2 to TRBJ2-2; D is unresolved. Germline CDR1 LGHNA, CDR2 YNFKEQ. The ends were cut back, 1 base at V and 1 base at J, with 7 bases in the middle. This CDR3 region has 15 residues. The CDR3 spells CASSQARQNTGELFF. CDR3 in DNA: TGTGCCAGCAGCCAAGCCCGACAGAACACCGGGGAGCTGTTTTTT.

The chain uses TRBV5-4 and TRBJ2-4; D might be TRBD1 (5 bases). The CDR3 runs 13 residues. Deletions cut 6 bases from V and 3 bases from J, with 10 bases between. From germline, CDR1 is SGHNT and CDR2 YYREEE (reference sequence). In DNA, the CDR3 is TGTGCCAGCAACCAGGGCGGCAAAAACATTCAGTACTTC. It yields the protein CASNQGGKNIQYF.

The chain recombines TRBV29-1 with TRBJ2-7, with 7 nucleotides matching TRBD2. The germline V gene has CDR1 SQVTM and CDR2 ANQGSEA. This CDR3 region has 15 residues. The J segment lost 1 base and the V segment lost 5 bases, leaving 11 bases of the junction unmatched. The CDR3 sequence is CSVSSTAGVSYEQYF. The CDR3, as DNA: TGCAGCGTTTCATCCACGGCGGGAGTTTCCTACGAGCAGTACTTC.

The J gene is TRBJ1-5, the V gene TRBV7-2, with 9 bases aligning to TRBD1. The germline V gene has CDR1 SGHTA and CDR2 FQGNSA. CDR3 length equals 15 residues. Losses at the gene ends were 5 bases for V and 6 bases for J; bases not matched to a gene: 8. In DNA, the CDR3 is TGTGCCAGCAGCCACAGGACAGGGGAGGGTCAGCCCCAGCATTTT. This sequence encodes CASSHRTGEGQPQHF.

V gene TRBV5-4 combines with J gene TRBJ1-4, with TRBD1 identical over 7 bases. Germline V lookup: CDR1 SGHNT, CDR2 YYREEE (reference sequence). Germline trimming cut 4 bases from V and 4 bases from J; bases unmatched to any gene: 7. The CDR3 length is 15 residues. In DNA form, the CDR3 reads TGTGCCAGCAGCCGCTCCGGGACAGTTAATGAAAAACTGTTTTTT. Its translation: CASSRSGTVNEKLFF.

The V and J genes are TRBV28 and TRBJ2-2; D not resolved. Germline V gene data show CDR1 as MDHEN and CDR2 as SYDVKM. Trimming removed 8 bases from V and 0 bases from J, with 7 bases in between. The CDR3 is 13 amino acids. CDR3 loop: CASDEPNTGELFF. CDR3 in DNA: TGTGCCAGCGACGAACCGAACACCGGGGAGCTGTTTTTT.